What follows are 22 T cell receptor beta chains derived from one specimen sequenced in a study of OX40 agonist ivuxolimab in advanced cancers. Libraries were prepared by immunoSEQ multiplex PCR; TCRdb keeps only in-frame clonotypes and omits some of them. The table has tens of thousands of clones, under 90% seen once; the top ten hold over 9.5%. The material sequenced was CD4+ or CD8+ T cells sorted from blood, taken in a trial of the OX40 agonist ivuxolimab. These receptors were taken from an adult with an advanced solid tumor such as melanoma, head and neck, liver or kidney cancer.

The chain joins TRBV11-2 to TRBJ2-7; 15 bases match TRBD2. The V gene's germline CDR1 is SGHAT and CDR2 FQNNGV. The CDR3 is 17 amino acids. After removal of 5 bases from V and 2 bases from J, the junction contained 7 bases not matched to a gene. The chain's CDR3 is CASSPGTSGRHTYEQYF. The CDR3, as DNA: TGTGCCAGCAGCCCCGGGACTAGCGGGAGGCACACCTACGAGCAGTACTTC.

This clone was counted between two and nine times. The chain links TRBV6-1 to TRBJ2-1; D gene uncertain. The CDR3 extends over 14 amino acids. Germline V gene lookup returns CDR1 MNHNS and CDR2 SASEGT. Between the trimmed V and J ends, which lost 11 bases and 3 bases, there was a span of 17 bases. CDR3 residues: CAGAGKGYYNEQFF. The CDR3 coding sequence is TGTGCCGGTGCTGGGAAGGGATACTACAATGAGCAGTTCTTC.

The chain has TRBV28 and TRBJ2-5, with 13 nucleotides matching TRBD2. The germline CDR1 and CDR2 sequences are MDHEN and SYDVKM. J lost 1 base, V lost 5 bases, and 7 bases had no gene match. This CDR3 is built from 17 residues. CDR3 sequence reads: CASSPGTSGTLQETQYF. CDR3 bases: TGTGCCAGCAGTCCGGGGACTAGCGGGACCCTCCAAGAGACCCAGTACTTC.

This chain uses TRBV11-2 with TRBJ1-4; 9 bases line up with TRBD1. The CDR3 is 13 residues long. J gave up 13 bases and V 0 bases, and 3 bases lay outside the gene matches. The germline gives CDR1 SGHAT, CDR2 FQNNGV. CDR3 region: CASSLEPGQGLFF. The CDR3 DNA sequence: TGTGCCAGCAGCTTAGAACCGGGACAGGGACTGTTTTTT.

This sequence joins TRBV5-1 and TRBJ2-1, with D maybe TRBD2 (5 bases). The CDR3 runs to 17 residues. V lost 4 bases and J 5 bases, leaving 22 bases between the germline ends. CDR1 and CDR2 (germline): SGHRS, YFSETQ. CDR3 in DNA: TGCGCCAGCAGCCGAAAAAATTCCGGTCTGGGAGACAATGAGCAGTTCTTC. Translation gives CASSRKNSGLGDNEQFF.

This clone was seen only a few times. CDR3: CASSYSSWRVDTEAFF. The CDR3, as DNA: TGTGCCAGCAGTTACTCGAGTTGGAGGGTGGACACTGAAGCTTTCTTT. V and J are TRBV6-6 and TRBJ1-1; D remains unclear. CDR3 length equals 16 residues. Germline CDR1 is MNHNY and CDR2 is SVGAGI (reference sequence). Trimming shortened V by 0 bases and J by 3 bases, and 14 bases separated the two germline ends.

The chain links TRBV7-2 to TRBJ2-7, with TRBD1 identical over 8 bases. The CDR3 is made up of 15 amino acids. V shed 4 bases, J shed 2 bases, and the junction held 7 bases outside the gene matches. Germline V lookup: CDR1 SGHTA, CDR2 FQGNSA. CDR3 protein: CASSSAGTGTYEQYF. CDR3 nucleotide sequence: TGTGCCAGCAGCTCTGCCGGGACAGGAACCTACGAGCAGTACTTC.

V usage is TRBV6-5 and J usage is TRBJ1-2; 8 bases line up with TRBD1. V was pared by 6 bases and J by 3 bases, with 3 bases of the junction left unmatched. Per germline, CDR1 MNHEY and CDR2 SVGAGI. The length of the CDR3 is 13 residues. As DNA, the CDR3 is TGTGCCAGCAGGAAGACAGGGGACTATGGCTACACCTTC. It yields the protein CASRKTGDYGYTF.

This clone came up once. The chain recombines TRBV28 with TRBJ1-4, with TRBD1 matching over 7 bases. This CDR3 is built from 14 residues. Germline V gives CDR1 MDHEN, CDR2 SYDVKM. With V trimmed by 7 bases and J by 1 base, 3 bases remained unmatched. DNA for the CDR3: TGTGCCAGCAATAGACAGGGAACTAATGAAAAACTGTTTTTT. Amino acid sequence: CASNRQGTNEKLFF.

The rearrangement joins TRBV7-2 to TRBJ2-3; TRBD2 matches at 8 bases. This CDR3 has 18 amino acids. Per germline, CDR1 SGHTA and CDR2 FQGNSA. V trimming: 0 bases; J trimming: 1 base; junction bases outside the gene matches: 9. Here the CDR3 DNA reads TGTGCCAGCAGCTTAGCTAGCGGGATAAACCGTGGCACAGATACGCAGTATTTT. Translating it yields CASSLASGINRGTDTQYF. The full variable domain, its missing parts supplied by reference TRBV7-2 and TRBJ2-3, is GAGVSQSPSNKVTEKGKDVELRCDPISGHTALYWYRQSLGQGLEFLIYFQGNSAPDKSGLPSDRFSAERTGGSVSTLTIQRTQQEDSAVYLCASSLASGINRGTDTQYFGPGTRLTVL.

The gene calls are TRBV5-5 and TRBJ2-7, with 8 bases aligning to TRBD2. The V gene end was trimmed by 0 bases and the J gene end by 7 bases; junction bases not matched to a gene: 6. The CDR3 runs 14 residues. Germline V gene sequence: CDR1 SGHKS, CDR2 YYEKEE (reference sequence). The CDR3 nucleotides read TGTGCCAGCAGCTTGGCGGGAGGGGGAGAGGAGCAGTACTTC. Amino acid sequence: CASSLAGGGEEQYF.

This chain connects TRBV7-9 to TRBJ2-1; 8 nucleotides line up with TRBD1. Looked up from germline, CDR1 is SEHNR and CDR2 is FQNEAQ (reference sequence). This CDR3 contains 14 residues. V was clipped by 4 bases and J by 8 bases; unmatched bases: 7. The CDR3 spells CASSSSDRVYEQFF. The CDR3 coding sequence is TGTGCCAGCAGCTCCTCGGACAGGGTGTATGAGCAGTTCTTC.

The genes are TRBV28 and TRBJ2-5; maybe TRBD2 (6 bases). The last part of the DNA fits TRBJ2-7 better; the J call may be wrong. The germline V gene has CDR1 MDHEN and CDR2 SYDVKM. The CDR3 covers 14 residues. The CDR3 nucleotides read TGTGCCAGCAGTTTATCACTAGCCCGGTACGAGCAGTACTTC. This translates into CASSLSLARYEQYF.

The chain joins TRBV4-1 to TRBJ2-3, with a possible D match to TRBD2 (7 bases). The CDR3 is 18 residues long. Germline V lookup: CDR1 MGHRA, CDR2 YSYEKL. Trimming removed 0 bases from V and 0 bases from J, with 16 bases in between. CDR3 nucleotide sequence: TGCGCCAGCAGCCAAGATCGAGTCCGGGGGGCTAGCACAGATACGCAGTATTTT. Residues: CASSQDRVRGASTDTQYF.

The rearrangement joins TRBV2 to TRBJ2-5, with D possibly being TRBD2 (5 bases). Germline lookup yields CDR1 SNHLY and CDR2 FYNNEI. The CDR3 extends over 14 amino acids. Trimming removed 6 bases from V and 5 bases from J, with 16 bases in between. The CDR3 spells CASRSITGLETQYF. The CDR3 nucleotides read TGTGCCAGCAGATCCATCACGGGGTTGGAGACCCAGTACTTC.

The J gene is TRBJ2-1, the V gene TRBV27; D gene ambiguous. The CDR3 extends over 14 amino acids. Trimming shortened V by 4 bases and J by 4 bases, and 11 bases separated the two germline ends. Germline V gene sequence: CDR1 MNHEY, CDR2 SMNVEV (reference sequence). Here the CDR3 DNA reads TGTGCCAGCAGTTCCGGATCCTTTTACAATGAGCAGTTCTTC. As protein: CASSSGSFYNEQFF.

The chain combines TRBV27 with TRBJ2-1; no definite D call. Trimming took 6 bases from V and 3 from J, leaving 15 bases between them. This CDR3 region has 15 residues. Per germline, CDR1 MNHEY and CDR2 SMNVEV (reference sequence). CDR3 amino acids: CASSLGTPGYNEQFF. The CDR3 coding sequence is TGTGCCAGCAGCCTTGGAACACCTGGCTACAATGAGCAGTTCTTC.

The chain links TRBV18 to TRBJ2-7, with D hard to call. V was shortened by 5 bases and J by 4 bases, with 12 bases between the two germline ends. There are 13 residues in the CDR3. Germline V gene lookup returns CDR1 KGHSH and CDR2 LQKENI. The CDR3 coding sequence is TGTGCCAGCTCAGACATGGAGAAGTACGAGCAGTACTTC. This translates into CASSDMEKYEQYF.

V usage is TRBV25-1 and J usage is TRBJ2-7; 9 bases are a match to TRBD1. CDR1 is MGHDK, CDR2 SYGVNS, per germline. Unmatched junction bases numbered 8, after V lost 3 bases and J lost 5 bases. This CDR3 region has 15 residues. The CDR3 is CASSDPGTGRNEQYF. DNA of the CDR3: TGTGCCAGCAGTGATCCCGGGACAGGGAGAAACGAGCAGTACTTC.

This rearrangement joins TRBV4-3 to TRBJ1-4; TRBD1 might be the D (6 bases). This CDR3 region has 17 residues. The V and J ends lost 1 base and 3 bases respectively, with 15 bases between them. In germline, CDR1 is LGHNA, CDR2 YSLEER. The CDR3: CASSQAGGPSPNEKLFF. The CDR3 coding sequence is TGCGCCAGCAGCCAAGCCGGGGGGCCCTCGCCTAATGAAAAACTGTTTTTT.

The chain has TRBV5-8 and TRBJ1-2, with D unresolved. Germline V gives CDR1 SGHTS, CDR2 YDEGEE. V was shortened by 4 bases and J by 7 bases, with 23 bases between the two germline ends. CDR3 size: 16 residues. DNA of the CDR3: TGTGCCAGCAGCCCCGGGTCTAACCTGACCCCGGGTGGCTACACCTTC. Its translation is CASSPGSNLTPGGYTF.

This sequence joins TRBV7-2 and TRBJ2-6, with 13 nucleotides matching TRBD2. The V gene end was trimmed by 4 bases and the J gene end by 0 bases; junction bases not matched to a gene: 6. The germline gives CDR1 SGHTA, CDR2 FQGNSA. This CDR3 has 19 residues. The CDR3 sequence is CASSSSGLAGSSGANVLTF. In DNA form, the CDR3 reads TGTGCCAGCAGCTCATCGGGACTAGCGGGGAGCTCTGGGGCCAACGTCCTGACTTTC.